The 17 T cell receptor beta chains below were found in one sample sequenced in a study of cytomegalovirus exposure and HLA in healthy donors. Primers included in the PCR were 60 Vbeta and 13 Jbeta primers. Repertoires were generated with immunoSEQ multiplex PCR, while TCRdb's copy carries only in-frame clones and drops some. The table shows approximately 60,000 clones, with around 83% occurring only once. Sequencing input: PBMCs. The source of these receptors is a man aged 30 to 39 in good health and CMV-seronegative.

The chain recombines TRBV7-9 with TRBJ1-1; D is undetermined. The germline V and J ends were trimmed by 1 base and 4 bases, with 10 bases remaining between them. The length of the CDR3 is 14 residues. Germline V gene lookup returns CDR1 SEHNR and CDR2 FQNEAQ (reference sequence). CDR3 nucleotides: TGTGCCAGCAGCTTAGAAGGAGCTGTCACTGAAGCTTTCTTT. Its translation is CASSLEGAVTEAFF.

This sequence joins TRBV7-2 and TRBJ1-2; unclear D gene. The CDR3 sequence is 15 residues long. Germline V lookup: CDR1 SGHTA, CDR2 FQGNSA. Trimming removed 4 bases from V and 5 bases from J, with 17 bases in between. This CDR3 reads CASSSPRFSGYGYTF. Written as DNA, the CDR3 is TGTGCCAGCAGCTCCCCGCGATTTAGCGGGTATGGCTACACCTTC.

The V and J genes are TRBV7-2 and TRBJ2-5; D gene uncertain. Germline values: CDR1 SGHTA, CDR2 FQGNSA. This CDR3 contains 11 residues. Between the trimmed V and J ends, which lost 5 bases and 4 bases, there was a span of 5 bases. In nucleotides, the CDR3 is TGTGCCAGCAGCCCCCTAGAGACCCAGTACTTC. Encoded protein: CASSPLETQYF. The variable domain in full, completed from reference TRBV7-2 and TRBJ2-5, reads GAGVSQSPSNKVTEKGKDVELRCDPISGHTALYWYRQSLGQGLEFLIYFQGNSAPDKSGLPSDRFSAERTGGSVSTLTIQRTQQEDSAVYLCASSPLETQYFGPGTRLLVL.

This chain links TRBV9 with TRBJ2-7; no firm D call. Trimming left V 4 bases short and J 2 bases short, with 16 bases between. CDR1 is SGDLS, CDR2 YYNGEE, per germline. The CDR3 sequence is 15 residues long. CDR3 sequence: CASSPYELLTYEQYF. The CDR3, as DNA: TGTGCCAGCAGCCCCTATGAGCTGCTCACCTACGAGCAGTACTTC.

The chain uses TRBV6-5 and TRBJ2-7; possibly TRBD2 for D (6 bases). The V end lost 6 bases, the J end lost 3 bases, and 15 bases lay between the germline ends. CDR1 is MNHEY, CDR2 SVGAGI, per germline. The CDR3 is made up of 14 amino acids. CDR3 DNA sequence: TGTGCCAGCAGCCGGCCCGGGAGTCTCTACGAGCAGTACTTC. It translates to CASSRPGSLYEQYF.

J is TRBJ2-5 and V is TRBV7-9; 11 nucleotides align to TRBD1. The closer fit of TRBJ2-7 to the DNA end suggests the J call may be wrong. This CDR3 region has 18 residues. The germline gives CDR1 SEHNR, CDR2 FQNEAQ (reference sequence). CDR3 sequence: CASSPRGGPGQGDYEQYF. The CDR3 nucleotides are TGTGCCAGCAGCCCAAGAGGGGGGCCGGGACAGGGGGACTACGAGCAGTACTTC.

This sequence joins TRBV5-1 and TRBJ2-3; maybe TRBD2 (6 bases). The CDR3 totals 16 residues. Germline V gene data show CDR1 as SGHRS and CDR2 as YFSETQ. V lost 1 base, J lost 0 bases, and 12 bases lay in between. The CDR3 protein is CASSLSGEHSTDTQYF. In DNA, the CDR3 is TGCGCCAGCAGCTTGTCGGGGGAACATAGCACAGATACGCAGTATTTT. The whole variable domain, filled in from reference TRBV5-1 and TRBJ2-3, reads KAGVTQTPRYLIKTRGQQVTLSCSPISGHRSVSWYQQTPGQGLQFLFEYFSETQRNKGNFPGRFSGRQFSNSRSEMNVSTLELGDSALYLCASSLSGEHSTDTQYFGPGTRLTVL.

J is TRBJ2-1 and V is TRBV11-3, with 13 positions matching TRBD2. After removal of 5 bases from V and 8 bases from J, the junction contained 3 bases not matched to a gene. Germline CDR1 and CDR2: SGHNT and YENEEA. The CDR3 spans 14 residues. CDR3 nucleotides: TGTGCCAGCAGCACTAGCGGGGGGGCCCATGAGCAGTTCTTC. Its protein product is CASSTSGGAHEQFF.

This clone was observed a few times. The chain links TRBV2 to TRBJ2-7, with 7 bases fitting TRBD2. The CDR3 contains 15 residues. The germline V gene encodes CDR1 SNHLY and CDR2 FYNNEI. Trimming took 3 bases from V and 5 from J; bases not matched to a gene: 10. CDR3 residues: CASSEWRRAGDEQYF. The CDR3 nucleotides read TGTGCCAGCAGTGAGTGGCGACGGGCGGGGGACGAGCAGTACTTC.

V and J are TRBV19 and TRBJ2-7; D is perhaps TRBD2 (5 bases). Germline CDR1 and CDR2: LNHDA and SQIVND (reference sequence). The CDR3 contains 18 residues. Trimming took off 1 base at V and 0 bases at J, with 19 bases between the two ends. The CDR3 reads CASSIVLFEQRSSYEQYF. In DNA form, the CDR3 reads TGTGCCAGTAGTATAGTATTATTTGAACAGCGGAGCTCCTACGAGCAGTACTTC. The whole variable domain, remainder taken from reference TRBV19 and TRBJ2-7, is DGGITQSPKYLFRKEGQNVTLSCEQNLNHDAMYWYRQDPGQGLRLIYYSQIVNDFQKGDIAEGYSVSREKKESFPLTVTSAQKNPTAFYLCASSIVLFEQRSSYEQYFGPGTRLTVT.

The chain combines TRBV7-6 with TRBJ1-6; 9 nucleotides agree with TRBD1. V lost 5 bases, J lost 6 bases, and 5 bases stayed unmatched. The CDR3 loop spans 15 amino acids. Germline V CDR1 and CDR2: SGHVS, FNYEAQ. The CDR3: CASSTTGGGNSPLHF. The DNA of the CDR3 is TGTGCCAGCAGCACGACAGGGGGGGGTAATTCACCCCTCCACTTT.

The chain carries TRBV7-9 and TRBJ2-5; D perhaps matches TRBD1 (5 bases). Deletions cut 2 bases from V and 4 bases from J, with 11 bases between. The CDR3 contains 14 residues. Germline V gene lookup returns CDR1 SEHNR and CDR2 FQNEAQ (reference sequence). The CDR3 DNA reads TGTGCCAGCAGCTTACCAGGGTTCCCAGAGACCCAGTACTTC. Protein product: CASSLPGFPETQYF.

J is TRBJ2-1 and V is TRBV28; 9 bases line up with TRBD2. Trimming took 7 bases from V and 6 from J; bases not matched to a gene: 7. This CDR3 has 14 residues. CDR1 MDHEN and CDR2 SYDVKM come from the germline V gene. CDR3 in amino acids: CASTPGLARNEQFF. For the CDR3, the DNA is TGTGCCAGCACTCCGGGACTAGCTCGCAATGAGCAGTTCTTC.

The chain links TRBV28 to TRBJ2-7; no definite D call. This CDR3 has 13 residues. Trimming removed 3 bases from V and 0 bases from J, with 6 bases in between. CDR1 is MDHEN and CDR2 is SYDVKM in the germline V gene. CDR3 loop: CASSFGISYEQYF. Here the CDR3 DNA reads TGTGCCAGCAGTTTTGGCATCTCCTACGAGCAGTACTTC.

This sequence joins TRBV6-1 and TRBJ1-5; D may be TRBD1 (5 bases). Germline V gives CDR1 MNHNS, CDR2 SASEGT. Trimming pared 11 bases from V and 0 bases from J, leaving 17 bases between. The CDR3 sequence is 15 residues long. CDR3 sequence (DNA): TGTGCCCCCCCGCTAAGGGGCTATAGCAATCAGCCCCAGCATTTT. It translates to CAPPLRGYSNQPQHF.

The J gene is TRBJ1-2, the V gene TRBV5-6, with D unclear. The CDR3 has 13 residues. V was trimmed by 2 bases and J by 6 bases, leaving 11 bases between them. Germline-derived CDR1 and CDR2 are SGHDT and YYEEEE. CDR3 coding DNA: TGTGCCAGCAGCTTCGCCGGGGTAGATGGCTACACCTTC. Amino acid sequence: CASSFAGVDGYTF.

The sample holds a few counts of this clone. The CDR3 spells CASVGLAGGYNEQFF. The CDR3 nucleotides read TGCGCCAGCGTGGGACTAGCGGGGGGTTACAATGAGCAGTTCTTC. This chain connects TRBV5-1 to TRBJ2-1; TRBD2 aligns across 15 bases. V was pared by 7 bases and J by 4 bases, with 3 bases of the junction left unmatched. Per the germline V gene, CDR1 is SGHRS and CDR2 is YFSETQ. This CDR3 spans 15 amino acids. The variable domain in full, with the rest retrieved from reference TRBV5-1 and TRBJ2-1, is KAGVTQTPRYLIKTRGQQVTLSCSPISGHRSVSWYQQTPGQGLQFLFEYFSETQRNKGNFPGRFSGRQFSNSRSEMNVSTLELGDSALYLCASVGLAGGYNEQFFGPGTRLTVL.